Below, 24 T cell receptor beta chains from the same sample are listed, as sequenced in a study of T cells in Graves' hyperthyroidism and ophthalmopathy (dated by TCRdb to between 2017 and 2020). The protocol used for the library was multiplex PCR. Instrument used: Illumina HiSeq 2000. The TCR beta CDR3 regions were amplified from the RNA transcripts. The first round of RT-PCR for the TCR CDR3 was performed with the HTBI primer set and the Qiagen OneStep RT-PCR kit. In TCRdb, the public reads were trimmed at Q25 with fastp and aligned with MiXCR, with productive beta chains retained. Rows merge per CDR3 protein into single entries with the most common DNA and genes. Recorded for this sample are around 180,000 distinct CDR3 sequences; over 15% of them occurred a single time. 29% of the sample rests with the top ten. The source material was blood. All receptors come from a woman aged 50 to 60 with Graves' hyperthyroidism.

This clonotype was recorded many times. The CDR3 here is CASSRGQGAGDTQYF. The CDR3 nucleotides read TGCGCCAGCAGCCGTGGACAGGGGGCAGGAGATACGCAGTATTTT. The chain employs TRBV5-1 and TRBJ2-3; 11 nucleotides agree with TRBD1. This CDR3 spans 15 amino acids. J gave up 5 bases and V 4 bases, and 6 bases lay outside the gene matches. The germline gives CDR1 SGHRS, CDR2 YFSETQ. The whole variable domain, remainder taken from reference TRBV5-1 and TRBJ2-3, is KAGVTQTPRYLIKTRGQQVTLSCSPISGHRSVSWYQQTPGQGLQFLFEYFSETQRNKGNFPGRFSGRQFSNSRSEMNVSTLELGDSALYLCASSRGQGAGDTQYFGPGTRLTVL.

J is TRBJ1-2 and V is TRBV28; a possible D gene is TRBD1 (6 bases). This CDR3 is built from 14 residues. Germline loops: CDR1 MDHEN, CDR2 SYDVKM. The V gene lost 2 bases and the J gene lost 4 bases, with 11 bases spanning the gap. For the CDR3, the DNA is TGTGCCAGCAGTTTACAGGGGCGTACCTATGGCTACACCTTC. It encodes CASSLQGRTYGYTF.

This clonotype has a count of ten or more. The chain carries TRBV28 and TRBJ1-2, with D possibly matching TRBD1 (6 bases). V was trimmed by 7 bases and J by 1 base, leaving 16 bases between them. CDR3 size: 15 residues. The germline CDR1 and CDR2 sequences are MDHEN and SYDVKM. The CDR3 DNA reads TGTGCCAGCACCATTAGAGGGGGACTTAACTATGGCTACACCTTC. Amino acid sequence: CASTIRGGLNYGYTF.

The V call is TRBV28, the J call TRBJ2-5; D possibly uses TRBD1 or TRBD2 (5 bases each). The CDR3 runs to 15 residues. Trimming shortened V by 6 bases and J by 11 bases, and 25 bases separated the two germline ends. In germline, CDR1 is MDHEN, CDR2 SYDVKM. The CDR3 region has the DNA TGTGCCAGCAGCGCTACATGGGGCGGTACACCGGGACAGTACTTC. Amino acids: CASSATWGGTPGQYF.

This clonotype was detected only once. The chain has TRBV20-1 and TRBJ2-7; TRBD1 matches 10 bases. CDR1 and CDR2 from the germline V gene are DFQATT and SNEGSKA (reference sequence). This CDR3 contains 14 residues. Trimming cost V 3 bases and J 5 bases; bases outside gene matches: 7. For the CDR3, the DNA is TGCAGTGCTAGCCGACAGGGGGCTGGGCACGAGCAGTACTTC. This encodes CSASRQGAGHEQYF.

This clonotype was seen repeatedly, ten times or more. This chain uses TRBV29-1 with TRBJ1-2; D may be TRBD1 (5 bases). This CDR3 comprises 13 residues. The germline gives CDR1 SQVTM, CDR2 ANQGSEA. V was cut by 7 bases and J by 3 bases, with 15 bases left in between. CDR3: CSAQGAADYGYTF. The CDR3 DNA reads TGCAGCGCCCAGGGAGCCGCGGACTATGGCTACACCTTC.

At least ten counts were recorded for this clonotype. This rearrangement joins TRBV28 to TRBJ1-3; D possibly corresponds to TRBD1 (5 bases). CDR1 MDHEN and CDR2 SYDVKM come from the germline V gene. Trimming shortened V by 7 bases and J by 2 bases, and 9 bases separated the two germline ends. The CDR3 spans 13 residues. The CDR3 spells CASKVGAGNTIYF. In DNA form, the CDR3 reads TGTGCCAGCAAGGTGGGGGCTGGAAACACCATATATTTT.

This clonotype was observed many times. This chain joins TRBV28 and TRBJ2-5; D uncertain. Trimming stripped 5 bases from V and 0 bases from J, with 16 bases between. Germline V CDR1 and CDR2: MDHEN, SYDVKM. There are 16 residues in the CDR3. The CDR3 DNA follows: TGTGCCAGCAGTAAAGCGTTAGACTGGTACCAAGAGACCCAGTACTTC. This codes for CASSKALDWYQETQYF.

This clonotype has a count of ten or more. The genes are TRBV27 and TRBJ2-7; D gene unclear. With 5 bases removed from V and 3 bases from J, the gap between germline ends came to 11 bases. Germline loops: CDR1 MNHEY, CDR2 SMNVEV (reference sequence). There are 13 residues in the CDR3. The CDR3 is CASSPGVGYEQYF. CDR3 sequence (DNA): TGTGCCAGCAGTCCCGGCGTGGGCTACGAGCAGTACTTC.

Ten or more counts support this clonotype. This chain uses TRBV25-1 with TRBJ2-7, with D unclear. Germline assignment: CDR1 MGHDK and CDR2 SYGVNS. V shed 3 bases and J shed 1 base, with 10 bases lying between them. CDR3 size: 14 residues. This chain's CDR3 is CASSDSQESYEQYF. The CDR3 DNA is TGTGCCAGCAGTGATTCTCAGGAATCCTACGAGCAGTACTTC.

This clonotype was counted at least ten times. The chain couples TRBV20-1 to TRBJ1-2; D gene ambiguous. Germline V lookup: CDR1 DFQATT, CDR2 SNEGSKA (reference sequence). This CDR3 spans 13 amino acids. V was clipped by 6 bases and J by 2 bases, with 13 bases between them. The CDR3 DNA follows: TGCAGTGCGTCCTCGGGCCGGAACTATGGCTACACCTTC. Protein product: CSASSGRNYGYTF.

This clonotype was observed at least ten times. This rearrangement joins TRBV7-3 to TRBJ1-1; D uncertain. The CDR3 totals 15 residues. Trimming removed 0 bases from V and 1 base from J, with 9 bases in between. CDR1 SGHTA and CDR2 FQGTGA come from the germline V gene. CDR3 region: CASSLTGNGNTEAFF. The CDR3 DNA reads TGTGCCAGCAGCTTAACAGGGAACGGGAACACTGAAGCTTTCTTT.

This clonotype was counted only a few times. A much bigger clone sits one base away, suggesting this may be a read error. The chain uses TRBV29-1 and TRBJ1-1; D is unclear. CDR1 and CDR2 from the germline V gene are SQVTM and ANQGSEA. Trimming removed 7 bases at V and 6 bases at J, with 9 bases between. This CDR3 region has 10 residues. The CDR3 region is CSALAAEAFF. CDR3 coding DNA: TGCAGCGCCCTGGCTGCTGAAGCTTTCTTT.

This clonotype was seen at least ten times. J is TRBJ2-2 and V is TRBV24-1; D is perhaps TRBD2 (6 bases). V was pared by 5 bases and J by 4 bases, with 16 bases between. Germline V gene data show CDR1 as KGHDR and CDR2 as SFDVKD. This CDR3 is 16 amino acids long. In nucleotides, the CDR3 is TGTGCCACCAGTGGGGGGGATCCGACCGCCACCGGGGAGCTGTTTTTT. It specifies CATSGGDPTATGELFF.

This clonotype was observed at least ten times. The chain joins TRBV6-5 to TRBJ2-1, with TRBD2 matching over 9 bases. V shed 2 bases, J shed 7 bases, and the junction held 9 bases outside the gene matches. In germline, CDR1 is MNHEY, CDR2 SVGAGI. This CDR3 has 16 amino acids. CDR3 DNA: TGTGCCAGCAGTTACGGATACGGGACTAGCACTAATGAGCAGTTCTTC. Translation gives CASSYGYGTSTNEQFF.

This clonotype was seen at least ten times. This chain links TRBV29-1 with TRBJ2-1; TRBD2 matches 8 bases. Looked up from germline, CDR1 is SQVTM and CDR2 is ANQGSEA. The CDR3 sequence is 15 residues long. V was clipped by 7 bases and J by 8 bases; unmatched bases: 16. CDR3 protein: CSALYSGGAAYEQFF. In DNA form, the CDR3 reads TGCAGCGCCCTTTACTCGGGGGGGGCAGCCTATGAGCAGTTCTTC.

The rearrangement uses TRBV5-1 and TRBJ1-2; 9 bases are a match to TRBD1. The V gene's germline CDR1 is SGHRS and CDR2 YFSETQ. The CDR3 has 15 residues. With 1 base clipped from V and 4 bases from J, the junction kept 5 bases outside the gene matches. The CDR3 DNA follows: TGCGCCAGCAGCTTGCGTGGGACAGGGATCTATGGCTACACCTTC. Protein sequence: CASSLRGTGIYGYTF.

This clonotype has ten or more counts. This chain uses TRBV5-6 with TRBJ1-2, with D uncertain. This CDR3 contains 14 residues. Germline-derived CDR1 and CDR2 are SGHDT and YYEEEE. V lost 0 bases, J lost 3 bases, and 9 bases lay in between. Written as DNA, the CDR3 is TGTGCCAGCAGCTTGGGGCCACGGTACTATGGCTACACCTTC. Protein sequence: CASSLGPRYYGYTF.

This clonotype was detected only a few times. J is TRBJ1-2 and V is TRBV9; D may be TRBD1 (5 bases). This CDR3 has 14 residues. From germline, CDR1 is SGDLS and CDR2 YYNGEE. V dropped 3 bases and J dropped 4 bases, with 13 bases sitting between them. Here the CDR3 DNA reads TGTGCCAGCAGCGGTCCCCGGGGGGGCTATGGCTACACCTTC. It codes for CASSGPRGGYGYTF.

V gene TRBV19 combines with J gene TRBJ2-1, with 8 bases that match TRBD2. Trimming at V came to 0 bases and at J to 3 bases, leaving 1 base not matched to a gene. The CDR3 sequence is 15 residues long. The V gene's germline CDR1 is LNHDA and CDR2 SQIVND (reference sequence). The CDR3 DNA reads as TGTGCCAGTAGTATAGACCGGGGGGGCTACAATGAGCAGTTCTTC. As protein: CASSIDRGGYNEQFF.

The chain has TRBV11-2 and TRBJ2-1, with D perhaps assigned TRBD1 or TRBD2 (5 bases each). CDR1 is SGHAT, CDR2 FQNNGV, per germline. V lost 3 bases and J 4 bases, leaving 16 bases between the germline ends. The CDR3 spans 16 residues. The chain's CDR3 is CASSFRLMGQYNEQFF. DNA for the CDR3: TGTGCCAGCAGCTTTCGACTAATGGGGCAGTACAATGAGCAGTTCTTC.

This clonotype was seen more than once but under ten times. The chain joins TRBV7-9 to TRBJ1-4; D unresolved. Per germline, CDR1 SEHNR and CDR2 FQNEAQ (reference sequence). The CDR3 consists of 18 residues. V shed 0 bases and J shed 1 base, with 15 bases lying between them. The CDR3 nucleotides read TGTGCCAGCAGCTTAGCGTCCACACCAACCTTAACTAATGAAAAACTGTTTTTT. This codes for CASSLASTPTLTNEKLFF.

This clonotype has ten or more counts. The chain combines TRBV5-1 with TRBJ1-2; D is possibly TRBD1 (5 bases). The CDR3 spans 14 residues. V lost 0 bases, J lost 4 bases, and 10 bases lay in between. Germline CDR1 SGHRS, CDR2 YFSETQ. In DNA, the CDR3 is TGCGCCAGCAGCTTGGAGCCGGGGGGCTATGGCTACACCTTC. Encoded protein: CASSLEPGGYGYTF. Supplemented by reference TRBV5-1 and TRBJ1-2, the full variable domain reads KAGVTQTPRYLIKTRGQQVTLSCSPISGHRSVSWYQQTPGQGLQFLFEYFSETQRNKGNFPGRFSGRQFSNSRSEMNVSTLELGDSALYLCASSLEPGGYGYTFGSGTRLTVV.

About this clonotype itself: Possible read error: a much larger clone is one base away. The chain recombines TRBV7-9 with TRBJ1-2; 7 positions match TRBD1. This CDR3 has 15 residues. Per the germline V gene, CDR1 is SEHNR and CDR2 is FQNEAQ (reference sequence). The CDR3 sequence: CASSLEVGTAYDYTF. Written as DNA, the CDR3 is TGTGCCAGCAGCTTAGAAGTCGGGACAGCCTATGACTACACCTTC.